This TCR beta chain was identified during a study of glioma-infiltrating T cells after dendritic cell vaccination. Findings of the study overall: Few patients contributed both blood and tumor specimens.

CDR1 is SGHKS, CDR2 YYEKEE, per germline (reference sequence). V lost 4 bases to trimming and J lost 2 bases; unmatched junction nucleotides: 12. This CDR3 spans 18 amino acids. As concerns this clone: Its specificity is unknown.

Profiling relied on immunoSEQ multiplex PCR, and the TCRdb table lists in-frame clones only, not all of them. Altogether over 65,000 clones are present, around 85% being singletons, with the ten largest covering around 8.5%. Regarding time point: after dendritic cell vaccination, including at tumor progression/relapse. This receptor was obtained from a human donor with glioblastoma. The starting material was blood, obtained after dendritic cell vaccination. The chain carries TRBV5-5 and TRBJ2-6; 7 nucleotides match TRBD2. CDR3 coding DNA: TGTGCCAGCAGCCCTAGCCCGGCCCGGGGGGCTGGGGCCAACGTCCTGACTTTC. The encoded protein is CASSPSPARGAGANVLTF. The variable domain in full, with the rest retrieved from reference TRBV5-5 and TRBJ2-6, is DAGVTQSPTHLIKTRGQQVTLRCSPISGHKSVSWYQQVLGQGPQFIFQYYEKEERGRGNFPDRFSARQFPNYSSELNVNALLLGDSALYLCASSPSPARGAGANVLTFGAGSRLTVL.